This TCR beta chain emerged from a study of T cell changes during pregnancy in multiple sclerosis. Germline CDR1 SQVTM, CDR2 ANQGSEA. Trimming took 7 bases from V and 4 from J; bases not matched to a gene: 13. The CDR3 runs to 15 residues. Some clones are missing from TCRdb's copy, which holds only in-frame ones; the method was immunoSEQ multiplex PCR. This sample carries 50,000 to 75,000 clones, around 91% of them seen once, and the ten largest clones take over 1%. The chain is built from TRBV29-1 and TRBJ2-1, with 7 bases aligning to TRBD1. The TCR originated in a female donor in good health, enrolled as a control in a pregnancy study. Source: peripheral blood, taken after pregnancy. CDR3 region: CSAGPGQDSYNEQFF. The CDR3 bases are TGCAGCGCAGGGCCCGGACAGGATTCTTACAATGAGCAGTTCTTC.